These T cell receptor beta chains were read from a single sample in a study of T cell responses to AZD1222 COVID-19 vaccine. Profiled with immunoSEQ multiplex PCR; TCRdb holds only in-frame clones, not every one. Seen here are about 150,000 clones, less than 90% observed once, and the top ten hold 2.5% to 4%. The sample was peripheral blood, taken on day 0 of AZD1222 vaccination. These receptor sequences come from an adult in good health. Each CDR3 is given with its conserved first and last residue. Clone size appears in some rows only: once, few, many, or a class for an expanded clone.

NA | TRBV28 | CASSLIGEGTTYNEQFF
NA | TRBV10-3 | CAISEPPRQFEAFF
NA | TRBV15 | CATSRDYQPQHF
NA | TRBV6-1 | CASSEAPGGISGNTIYF
NA | TRBV6-6 | CASKDRPNEKLFF
NA | TRBV28 | CASSSPGTGAREQYF
NA | TRBV9 | CASSRTSDPPRGYTF
once | TRBV10-3 | CAISEVRSVNQPQHF
once | TRBV6-2/TRBV6-3 | CASSYTLGGTNQPQHF
NA | TRBV7-9 | CASSAEGETQYF
NA | TRBV6-2/TRBV6-3 | CASSYSSNLGGYTF
NA | TRBV3-1/TRBV3-2 | CASMGSENYGYTF
few | TRBV5-8 | CASTKGLLNTEAFF
NA | TRBV4-2 | CASSQDRGSGGDEQFF
NA | TRBV16 | CASRKGVFTEAFF
NA | TRBV11-2 | CASSLEAGRNYGYTF
NA | TRBV5-4 | CASSLLGGLNGYTF
NA | TRBV7-2 | CASSFRDNSPLHF
NA | TRBV3-1/TRBV3-2 | CASSPPTLWGARLPEAFF
once | TRBV5-1 | CASSLGQAEETQYF
NA | TRBV6-1 | CASSEAMGGGNTEAFF
NA | TRBV18 | CASSPSWELFF
NA | TRBV7-8 | CASSLGRSNQPQHF
NA | TRBV29-1 | CSGLAGVQETQYF
NA | TRBV24-1 | CATFLGAPNEKLFF
NA | TRBV29-1 | CSVAEGPNYGYTF
NA | TRBV10-3 | CAISGQGWETQYF
NA | TRBV7-2 | CASSFRAETQYF
few | TRBV3-1/TRBV3-2 | CASSHSRGGETQYF